This TCR beta chain appears in the sequencing data of a study of T and B cells in COVID-19 patients. Background on the study: Of 20 active-infection patients, about a dozen were critically ill with mechanical ventilation or extracorporeal membrane oxygenation. The study, taken as a whole, reports: Symptomatic-phase blood samples from mildly ill patients and early samples from severe cases were scarce. Clonality of TRB repertoires was high in active COVID-19; recovery brought above-healthy diversity and richness.

Multiplex PCR with BIOMED2 TRB-A/B primer pools amplified TRB rearrangements. In TCRdb, the multiplex PCR reads were re-called with MiXCR into one record per CDR3 protein. The sample holds around 30,000 distinct CDR3 sequences; 32% are singletons and the top ten take over 1.5%. Of note for this clonotype: As yet, its antigen is unknown. One end of the junction varies from germline; a read error may be responsible.

The V gene's germline CDR1 is KGHSH and CDR2 LQKENI. This CDR3 comprises 16 residues. From blood, roughly 250-500 ng of genomic DNA served as TRB template. The chain employs TRBV18 and TRBJ2-2; 8 bases match TRBD1. This TCR came from a human donor who had recovered from COVID-19. The sequenced material came from blood. CDR3 coding DNA: TGTGTCAGCTCACCAGCGACAGGGGTCAACACCGGGGAGCTGTTTTTT. Amino acids: CVSSPATGVNTGELFF. Drawing the rest from reference TRBV18 and TRBJ2-2, the complete variable domain is NAGVMQNPRHLVRRRGQEARLRCSPMKGHSHVYWYRQLPEEGLKFMVYLQKENIIDESGMPKERFSAEFPKEGPSILRIQQVVRGDSAAYFCVSSPATGVNTGELFFGEGSRLTVL.